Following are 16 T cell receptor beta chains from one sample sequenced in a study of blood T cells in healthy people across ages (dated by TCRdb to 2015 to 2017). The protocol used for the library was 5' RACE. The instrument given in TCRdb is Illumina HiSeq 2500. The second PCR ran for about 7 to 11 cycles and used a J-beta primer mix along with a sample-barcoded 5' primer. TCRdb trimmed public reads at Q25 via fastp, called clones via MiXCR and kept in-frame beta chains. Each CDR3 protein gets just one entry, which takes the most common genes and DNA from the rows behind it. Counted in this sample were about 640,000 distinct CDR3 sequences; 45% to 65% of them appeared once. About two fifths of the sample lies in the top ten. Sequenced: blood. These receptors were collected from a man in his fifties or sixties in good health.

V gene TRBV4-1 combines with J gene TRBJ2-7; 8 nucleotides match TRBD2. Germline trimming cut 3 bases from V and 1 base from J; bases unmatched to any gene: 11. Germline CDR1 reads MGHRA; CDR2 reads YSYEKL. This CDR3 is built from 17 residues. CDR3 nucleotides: TGCGCCAGCAGCCATACGCCCGGGACTAGTAATTCCTACGAGCAGTACTTC. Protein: CASSHTPGTSNSYEQYF.

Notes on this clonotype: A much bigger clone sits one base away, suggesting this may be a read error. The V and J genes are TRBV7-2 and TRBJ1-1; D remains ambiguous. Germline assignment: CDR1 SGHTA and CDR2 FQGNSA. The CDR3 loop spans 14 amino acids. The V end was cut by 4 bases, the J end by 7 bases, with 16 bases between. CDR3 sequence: CASSSAIVAGEAFF. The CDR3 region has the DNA TGTGCCAGCAGCTCCGCTATCGTGGCCGGTGAAGCTTTCTTT.

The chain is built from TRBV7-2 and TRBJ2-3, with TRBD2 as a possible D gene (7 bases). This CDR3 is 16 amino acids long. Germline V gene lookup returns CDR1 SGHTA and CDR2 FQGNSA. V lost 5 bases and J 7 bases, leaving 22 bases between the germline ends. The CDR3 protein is CASSLTSGRGANTQYF. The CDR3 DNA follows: TGTGCCAGCAGCCTTACTTCGGGACGGGGGGCGAATACGCAGTATTTT.

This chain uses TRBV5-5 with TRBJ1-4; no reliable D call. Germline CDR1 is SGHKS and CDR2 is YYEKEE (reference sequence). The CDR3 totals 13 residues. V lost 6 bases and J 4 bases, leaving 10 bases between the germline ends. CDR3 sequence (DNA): TGTGCCAGCACCCGAACCTATAATGAAAAACTGTTTTTT. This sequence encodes CASTRTYNEKLFF.

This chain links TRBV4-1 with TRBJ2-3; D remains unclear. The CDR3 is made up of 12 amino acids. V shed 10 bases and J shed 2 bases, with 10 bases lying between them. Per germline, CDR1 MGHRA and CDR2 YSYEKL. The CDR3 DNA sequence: TGCGCCACCTCAGCCCTCACAGATACGCAGTATTTT. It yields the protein CATSALTDTQYF.

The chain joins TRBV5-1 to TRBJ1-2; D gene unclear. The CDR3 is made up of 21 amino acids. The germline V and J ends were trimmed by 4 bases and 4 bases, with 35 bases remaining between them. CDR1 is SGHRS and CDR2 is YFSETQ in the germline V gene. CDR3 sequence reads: CASSLKPTSRRAPGPLYGYTF. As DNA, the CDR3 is TGCGCCAGCAGCCTCAAACCAACCTCCCGACGGGCCCCTGGCCCCCTCTATGGCTACACCTTC.

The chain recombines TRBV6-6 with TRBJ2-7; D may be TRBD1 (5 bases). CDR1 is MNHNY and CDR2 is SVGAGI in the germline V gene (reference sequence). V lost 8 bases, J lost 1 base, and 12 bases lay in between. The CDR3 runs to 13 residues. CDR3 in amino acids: CASQETASYEQYF. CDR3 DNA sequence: TGTGCCAGCCAGGAGACAGCATCCTACGAGCAGTACTTC.

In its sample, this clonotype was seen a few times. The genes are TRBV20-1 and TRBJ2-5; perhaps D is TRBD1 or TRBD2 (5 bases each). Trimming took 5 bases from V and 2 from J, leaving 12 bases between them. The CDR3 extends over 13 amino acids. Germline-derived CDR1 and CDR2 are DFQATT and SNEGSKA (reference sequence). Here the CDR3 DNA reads TGCAGTGCTCGAGGGACGGTACAAGAGACCCAGTACTTC. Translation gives CSARGTVQETQYF.

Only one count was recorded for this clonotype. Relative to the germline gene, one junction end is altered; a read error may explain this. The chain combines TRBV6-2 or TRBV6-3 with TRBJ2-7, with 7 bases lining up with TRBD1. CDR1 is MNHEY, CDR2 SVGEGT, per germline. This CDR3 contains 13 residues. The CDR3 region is CARRRDSSYEQYF. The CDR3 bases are TGCGCCCGCAGACGGGACAGCTCCTACGAGCAGTACTTC.

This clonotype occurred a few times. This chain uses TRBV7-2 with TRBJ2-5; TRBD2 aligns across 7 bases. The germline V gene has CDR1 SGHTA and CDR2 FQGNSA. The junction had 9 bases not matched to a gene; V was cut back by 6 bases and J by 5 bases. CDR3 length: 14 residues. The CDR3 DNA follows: TGTGCCAGCAGGCTCCAAGCGGGGCAGGAGACCCAGTACTTC. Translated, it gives CASRLQAGQETQYF.

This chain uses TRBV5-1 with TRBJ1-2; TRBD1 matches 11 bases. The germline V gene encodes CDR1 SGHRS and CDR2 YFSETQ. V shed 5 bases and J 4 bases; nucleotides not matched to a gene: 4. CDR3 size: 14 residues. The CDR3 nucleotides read TGCGCCAGCAGTGGACAGGGGGCGTTCTATGGCTACACCTTC. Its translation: CASSGQGAFYGYTF. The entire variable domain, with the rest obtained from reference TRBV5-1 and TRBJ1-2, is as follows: KAGVTQTPRYLIKTRGQQVTLSCSPISGHRSVSWYQQTPGQGLQFLFEYFSETQRNKGNFPGRFSGRQFSNSRSEMNVSTLELGDSALYLCASSGQGAFYGYTFGSGTRLTVV.

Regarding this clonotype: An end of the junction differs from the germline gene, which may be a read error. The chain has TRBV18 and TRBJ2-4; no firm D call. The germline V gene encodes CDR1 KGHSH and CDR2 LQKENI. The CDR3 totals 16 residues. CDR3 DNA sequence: TGTGCCAACTCACCACCGGCCAGTGTAGCCAAAAACATTCAGTACTTC. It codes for CANSPPASVAKNIQYF.

CDR3 bases: TGTGCCAGCAGCCCCGGCGGGACGAGCTACAATGAGCAGTTCTTC. Translated: CASSPGGTSYNEQFF. This chain connects TRBV7-2 to TRBJ2-1, with D perhaps matching TRBD2 (6 bases). This CDR3 has 15 residues. Germline V gene sequence: CDR1 SGHTA, CDR2 FQGNSA. Trimming took off 5 bases at V and 3 bases at J, with 14 bases between the two ends.

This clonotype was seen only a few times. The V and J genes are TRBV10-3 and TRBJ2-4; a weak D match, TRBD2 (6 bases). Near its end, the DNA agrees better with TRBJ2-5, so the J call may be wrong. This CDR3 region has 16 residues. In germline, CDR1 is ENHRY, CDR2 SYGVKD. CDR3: CAIQPGDSAQKETQYF. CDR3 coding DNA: TGTGCCATCCAACCCGGGGACTCCGCACAAAAAGAGACCCAGTACTTC.

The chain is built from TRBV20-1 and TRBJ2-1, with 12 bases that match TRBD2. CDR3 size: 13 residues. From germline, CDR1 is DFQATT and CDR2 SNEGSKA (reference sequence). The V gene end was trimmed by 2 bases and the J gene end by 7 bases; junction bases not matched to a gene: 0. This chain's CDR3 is CSARTSGRNEQFF. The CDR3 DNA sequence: TGCAGTGCTAGAACTAGCGGGAGGAATGAGCAGTTCTTC.

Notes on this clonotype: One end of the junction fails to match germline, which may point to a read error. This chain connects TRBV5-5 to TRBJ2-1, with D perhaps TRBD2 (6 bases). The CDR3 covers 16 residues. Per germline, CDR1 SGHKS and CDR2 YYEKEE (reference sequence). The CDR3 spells CTSSFDGGTTYNEQFF. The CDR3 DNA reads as TGTACCAGCAGCTTCGATGGGGGGACCACCTACAATGAGCAGTTCTTC.